This is a list of T cell receptor beta chains from one sample in a study of blood T cells in healthy people across ages. TCRdb independently ran MiXCR on the 5' RACE reads; one entry per CDR3 protein. The sample includes 800,000 to 950,000 distinct CDR3 sequences, about 48% of them seen just once. Sequences were obtained from blood. The source is a young man in good health. CDR3s include the opening cysteine and the closing phenylalanine or tryptophan. D genes are given only for firm matches. Size is omitted from some rows. Given values are once, few, many or a class for expanded clones.

CDR3nt	CDR3aa	v_gene	abundance	d_gene	j_gene	len
TGCGCCAGCAGCTTGGGACGGCCCGTAGATACGCAGTATTTT	CASSLGRPVDTQYF	TRBV5-1	-	-	TRBJ2-3	14
TGTGCCAGCAGCCCCGACCACAATGAGCAGTACTTC	CASSPDHNEQYF	TRBV12-3/TRBV12-4	-	-	TRBJ2-5	12
TGTGCCAGCAGCGTATCCCCGGGACAGCCCTACGAGCAGTACTTC	CASSVSPGQPYEQYF	TRBV9	-	TRBD1	TRBJ2-7	15
TGTGCCTGGAGACCTCCGGGGCAGGGGACTTATAATTCACCCCTCCACTTT	CAWRPPGQGTYNSPLHF	TRBV30	-	-	TRBJ1-6	17
TGTGCCAGCAGCCGACGAGCGGGGGCTAACACAGATACGCAGTATTTT	CASSRRAGANTDTQYF	TRBV3-1	-	TRBD2	TRBJ2-3	16
TGCAGTGCTAGCCCGGGACTAGCGGGGTCCACAGATACGCAGTATTTT	CSASPGLAGSTDTQYF	TRBV20-1	-	TRBD2	TRBJ2-3	16
TGTGCCAGCAGTCTCCGGGCCAGGGACTATGGCTACACCTTC	CASSLRARDYGYTF	TRBV27	-	-	TRBJ1-2	14
TGCGCCAGCAGCCCGGACGGGCTCGGCAATCAGCCCCAGCATTTT	CASSPDGLGNQPQHF	TRBV4-1	-	-	TRBJ1-5	15
TGTGCCAGCAGCTCTCGGGACCCTAGGGGTGAGCAGTTCTTC	CASSSRDPRGEQFF	TRBV7-2	few	-	TRBJ2-1	14
TGTGCCAGCAGTAGGCGACTGCCCGGGAACTATGGCTACACCTTC	CASSRRLPGNYGYTF	TRBV7-2	few	-	TRBJ1-2	15
TGTGCCAGCAGTTCTCCTTATGGGCGGGGCACAGATACGCAGTATTTT	CASSSPYGRGTDTQYF	TRBV12-3/TRBV12-4	few	-	TRBJ2-3	16
TGTGCCAGCTGCCCGGGAGGAACTAACTATGGCTACACCTTC	CASCPGGTNYGYTF	TRBV28	few	-	TRBJ1-2	14
TGCAGTGCGACCGGACGGAGCTCCTACGAGCAGTACTTC	CSATGRSSYEQYF	TRBV20-1	few	-	TRBJ2-7	13
TGTGCCAGCAGCGCCGGACGGCCCACAGATACGCAGTATTTT	CASSAGRPTDTQYF	TRBV9	few	-	TRBJ2-3	14
TGCAGCGTTGAAGATCCGTTCAACGCGGGACAGGGGGCGCGGCCCCAGCATTTT	CSVEDPFNAGQGARPQHF	TRBV29-1	few	TRBD1	TRBJ1-5	18
TGTGCCAGCAGTCTAAGGGGGCAGGGCTATGGCTACACCTTC	CASSLRGQGYGYTF	TRBV27	few	TRBD1	TRBJ1-2	14
TGCGCCAGTCGTTTAGGACAGGGCGACACTGAAGCTTTCTTT	CASRLGQGDTEAFF	TRBV4-3	-	TRBD1	TRBJ1-1	14